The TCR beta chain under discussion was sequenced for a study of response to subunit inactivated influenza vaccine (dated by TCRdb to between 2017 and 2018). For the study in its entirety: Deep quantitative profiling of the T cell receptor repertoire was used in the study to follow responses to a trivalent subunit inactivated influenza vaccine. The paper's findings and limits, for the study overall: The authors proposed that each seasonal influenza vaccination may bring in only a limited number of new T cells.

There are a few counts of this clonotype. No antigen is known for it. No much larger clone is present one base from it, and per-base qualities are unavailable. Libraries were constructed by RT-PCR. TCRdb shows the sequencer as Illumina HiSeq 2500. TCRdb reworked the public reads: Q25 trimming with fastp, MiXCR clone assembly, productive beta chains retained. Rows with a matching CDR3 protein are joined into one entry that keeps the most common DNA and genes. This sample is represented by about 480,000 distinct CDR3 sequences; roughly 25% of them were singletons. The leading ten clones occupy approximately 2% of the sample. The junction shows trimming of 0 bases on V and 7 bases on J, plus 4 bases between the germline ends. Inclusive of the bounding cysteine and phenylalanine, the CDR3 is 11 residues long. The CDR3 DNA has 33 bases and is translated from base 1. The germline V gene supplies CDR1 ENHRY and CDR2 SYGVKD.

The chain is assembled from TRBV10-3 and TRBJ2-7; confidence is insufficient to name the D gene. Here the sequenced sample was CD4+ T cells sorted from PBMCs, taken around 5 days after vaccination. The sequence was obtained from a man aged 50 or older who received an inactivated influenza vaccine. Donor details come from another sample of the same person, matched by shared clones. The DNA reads TGTGCCATCAGTGAGTCGTGGGAGCAGTACTTC. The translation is CAISESWEQYF.